The 28 T cell receptor beta chains listed next were all sequenced from one sample in a study of cytomegalovirus exposure and HLA in healthy donors. This PCR relied on a set of 60 Vbeta primers and 13 Jbeta primers. Profiling relied on immunoSEQ multiplex PCR, and the TCRdb table lists in-frame clones only, not all of them. The table includes 100,000 to 150,000 clones, approximately 78% detected once. Sequenced: PBMCs. These receptor sequences come from a woman in her forties or fifties in good health and CMV-seropositive.

Here the CDR3 reads CASSFRAEGYGYTF. The CDR3 DNA reads as TGTGCCAGCAGCTTCCGGGCAGAGGGCTATGGCTACACCTTC. V is TRBV11-2 and J is TRBJ1-2; D remains ambiguous. This CDR3 contains 14 residues. Germline CDR1 reads SGHAT; CDR2 reads FQNNGV. V was trimmed by 3 bases and J by 4 bases, leaving 12 bases between them.

The chain carries TRBV5-1 and TRBJ2-7; D possibly corresponds to TRBD2 (6 bases). This CDR3 is 14 amino acids long. Trimming took 0 bases from V and 3 from J, leaving 10 bases between them. CDR1 SGHRS and CDR2 YFSETQ come from the germline V gene. CDR3 amino acids: CASSLGGVGYEQYF. The CDR3 DNA reads as TGCGCCAGCAGCTTGGGGGGGGTCGGCTACGAGCAGTACTTC.

The chain has TRBV6-1 and TRBJ2-7; no clear D. This CDR3 comprises 14 residues. The germline V gene encodes CDR1 MNHNS and CDR2 SASEGT. The V end lost 7 bases, the J end lost 3 bases, and 16 bases lay between the germline ends. CDR3 nucleotides: TGTGCCAGCAACTCCCCCGGTCCTGACTACGAGCAGTACTTC. Its protein product is CASNSPGPDYEQYF.

This sequence joins TRBV10-3 and TRBJ1-2, with a weak D call TRBD1 (5 bases). Deletions cut 6 bases from V and 2 bases from J, with 10 bases between. Germline V gene data show CDR1 as ENHRY and CDR2 as SYGVKD. CDR3 size: 13 residues. Here the CDR3 reads CAISGQGNYGYTF. The CDR3 nucleotides are TGTGCCATCAGCGGGCAGGGCAACTATGGCTACACCTTC.

CDR3: CAWNQGTGELFF. CDR3 sequence (DNA): TGTGCCTGGAACCAGGGAACCGGGGAGCTGTTTTTT. The chain couples TRBV30 to TRBJ2-2; D may be TRBD1 (5 bases). The CDR3 is 12 amino acids. Germline loops: CDR1 GTSNPN, CDR2 SVGIG (reference sequence). Deletions cut 4 bases from V and 5 bases from J, with 8 bases between.

Here the CDR3 DNA reads TGTGCCAGCGGGACAGGGACTTTTGGGGCCAACGTCCTGACTTTC. Translation gives CASGTGTFGANVLTF. The chain carries TRBV2 and TRBJ2-6; 9 nucleotides line up with TRBD1. The CDR3 runs 15 residues. The germline gives CDR1 SNHLY, CDR2 FYNNEI. Trimming at V came to 8 bases and at J to 3 bases, leaving 5 bases not matched to a gene.

This chain uses TRBV27 with TRBJ2-7, with 8 bases lining up with TRBD2. CDR3 length: 15 residues. Germline CDR1 is MNHEY and CDR2 is SMNVEV (reference sequence). V trimming: 3 bases; J trimming: 4 bases; junction bases outside the gene matches: 8. The CDR3 reads CASSFYGGAGYEQYF. The CDR3 coding sequence is TGTGCCAGCAGTTTCTACGGGGGGGCCGGGTACGAGCAGTACTTC.

The chain has TRBV20-1 and TRBJ1-1; 7 bases align to TRBD1. Germline V gene sequence: CDR1 DFQATT, CDR2 SNEGSKA (reference sequence). This CDR3 comprises 11 residues. Losses at the gene ends were 3 bases for V and 10 bases for J; bases not matched to a gene: 5. The CDR3 is CSASRDSGAFF. CDR3 coding DNA: TGCAGTGCTAGCAGGGACAGTGGAGCTTTCTTT.

With respect to this clone: The junction and the germline gene differ at one end; a read error may be behind it. The V call is TRBV10-2, the J call TRBJ2-7; 8 bases are shared with TRBD1. Germline V lookup: CDR1 WSHSY, CDR2 SAAADI. The length of the CDR3 is 14 residues. The CDR3 nucleotides read TGCACCAGCAGTGGGGACAGGAGCTCCTACGAGCAGTACTTC. Its translation is CTSSGDRSSYEQYF.

This clone appeared a single time. The chain employs TRBV15 and TRBJ2-6; D remains ambiguous. There are 13 residues in the CDR3. Germline CDR1 is LNHNV and CDR2 is YYDKDF (reference sequence). V was clipped by 6 bases and J by 0 bases, with 3 bases between them. CDR3 sequence reads: CATSLSGANVLTF. The CDR3, as DNA: TGTGCCACCAGTCTCTCTGGGGCCAACGTCCTGACTTTC.

The chain couples TRBV6-1 to TRBJ2-7, with D possibly TRBD1 on 6 matching bases. V lost 6 bases, J lost 0 bases, and 12 bases lay in between. This CDR3 has 14 amino acids. CDR1 MNHNS and CDR2 SASEGT come from the germline V gene. The chain's CDR3 is CASSDNRASYEQYF. The CDR3 region has the DNA TGTGCCAGCAGCGATAACAGGGCCTCCTACGAGCAGTACTTC.

CDR3 residues: CASSLSWLASGGAVSSTDTQYF. The CDR3 DNA reads as TGTGCCAGCAGCTTATCCTGGTTGGCTAGCGGGGGGGCCGTTAGTAGCACAGATACGCAGTATTTT. J is TRBJ2-3 and V is TRBV7-8; 12 positions agree with TRBD2. The CDR3 length is 22 residues. J lost 0 bases, V lost 2 bases, and 18 bases had no gene match. From germline, CDR1 is SGHVS and CDR2 FQNEAQ.

V is TRBV7-3 and J is TRBJ2-1; 11 bases agree with TRBD1. This CDR3 is built from 16 residues. V trimming: 3 bases; J trimming: 8 bases; junction bases outside the gene matches: 9. CDR1 is SGHTA, CDR2 FQGTGA, per germline. Here the CDR3 DNA reads TGTGCCAGCAGCTTCGGTGGGGACAGGGGGAGTGATGAGCAGTTCTTC. It translates to CASSFGGDRGSDEQFF.

This chain joins TRBV11-3 and TRBJ1-5, with D tentatively TRBD1 (6 bases). V gave up 2 bases and J gave up 5 bases, with 16 bases separating them. The CDR3 is 16 amino acids. Germline assignment: CDR1 SGHNT and CDR2 YENEEA. The CDR3: CASSLNDRLPYQPQHF. The DNA for the CDR3 is TGTGCCAGCAGCTTAAACGACAGGCTCCCCTATCAGCCCCAGCATTTT.

The chain is built from TRBV27 and TRBJ1-2; D is uncertain. V was cut by 2 bases and J by 4 bases, with 11 bases left in between. Germline-derived CDR1 and CDR2 are MNHEY and SMNVEV (reference sequence). This CDR3 contains 14 residues. The CDR3 region has the DNA TGTGCCAGCAGTTTAAGATCCCCCGGCTATGGCTACACCTTC. Its translation: CASSLRSPGYGYTF.

The V and J genes are TRBV7-2 and TRBJ2-7; TRBD2 matches at 8 bases. Germline V gene lookup returns CDR1 SGHTA and CDR2 FQGNSA. After removal of 8 bases from V and 0 bases from J, the junction contained 9 bases not matched to a gene. The CDR3 sequence is 15 residues long. Written as DNA, the CDR3 is TGTGCCAGCGTTTTAGCGGGGAGGAGCTCCTACGAGCAGTACTTC. It codes for CASVLAGRSSYEQYF. Combining the CDR3 with reference TRBV7-2 and TRBJ2-7 gives the whole variable domain GAGVSQSPSNKVTEKGKDVELRCDPISGHTALYWYRQSLGQGLEFLIYFQGNSAPDKSGLPSDRFSAERTGGSVSTLTIQRTQQEDSAVYLCASVLAGRSSYEQYFGPGTRLTVT.

This CDR3 is CASSPTGTGSFTQYF. CDR3 bases: TGTGCCAGCAGCCCAACCGGGACAGGGTCCTTTACGCAGTATTTT. The V gene is TRBV9, the J gene TRBJ2-3, with 9 bases that match TRBD1. Per germline, CDR1 SGDLS and CDR2 YYNGEE. There are 15 residues in the CDR3. V lost 4 bases and J lost 8; bases outside the gene matches: 11.

The V and J genes are TRBV7-3 and TRBJ1-1, with D perhaps matching TRBD1 (6 bases). The germline gives CDR1 SGHTA, CDR2 FQGTGA. This CDR3 spans 13 amino acids. V was shortened by 2 bases and J by 3 bases, with 7 bases between the two germline ends. CDR3 sequence (DNA): TGTGCCAGCAGCTTACACAGGGACACTGAAGCTTTCTTT. Translation gives CASSLHRDTEAFF. The complete variable domain, with remaining parts taken from reference TRBV7-3 and TRBJ1-1, reads GAGVSQTPSNKVTEKGKYVELRCDPISGHTALYWYRQSLGQGPEFLIYFQGTGAADDSGLPNDRFFAVRPEGSVSTLKIQRTERGDSAVYLCASSLHRDTEAFFGQGTRLTVV.

The chain joins TRBV5-1 to TRBJ2-1, with 9 nucleotides matching TRBD2. CDR3 length equals 16 residues. Losses at the gene ends were 0 bases for V and 7 bases for J; bases not matched to a gene: 8. CDR1 is SGHRS and CDR2 is YFSETQ in the germline V gene. Here the CDR3 DNA reads TGCGCCAGCAGCTTGGGGCCTAGCGGGAACTTGAATGAGCAGTTCTTC. Protein: CASSLGPSGNLNEQFF.

The chain has TRBV28 and TRBJ2-7; 11 positions match TRBD2. This CDR3 spans 15 amino acids. With 6 bases clipped from V and 5 bases from J, the junction kept 9 bases outside the gene matches. Germline values: CDR1 MDHEN, CDR2 SYDVKM. Here the CDR3 reads CASSLLRLAGNEQYF. CDR3 in DNA: TGTGCCAGCAGCTTACTCCGACTAGCGGGAAACGAGCAGTACTTC.

V gene TRBV25-1 combines with J gene TRBJ1-1, with 7 bases aligning to TRBD1. CDR1 and CDR2 (germline): MGHDK, SYGVNS. This CDR3 is 15 amino acids long. Trimming removed 4 bases from V and 3 bases from J; junction bases left unmatched: 8. In DNA, the CDR3 is TGTGCCAGCAGTGGGACCTCCGGGACAGACACTGAAGCTTTCTTT. It specifies CASSGTSGTDTEAFF.

The V call is TRBV29-1, the J call TRBJ2-1; D gene ambiguous. Germline V gene data show CDR1 as SQVTM and CDR2 as ANQGSEA. The CDR3 is 12 residues long. V lost 4 bases and J 4 bases, leaving 8 bases between the germline ends. The CDR3 DNA is TGCAGCGTTGGTGGCCCATACAATGAGCAGTTCTTC. This codes for CSVGGPYNEQFF.

The genes are TRBV27 and TRBJ2-7; 16 nucleotides match TRBD2. CDR3 length: 18 residues. V was pared by 5 bases and J by 4 bases, with 11 bases of the junction left unmatched. Germline values: CDR1 MNHEY, CDR2 SMNVEV (reference sequence). CDR3 amino acids: CASSPGLAGGPSRYEQYF. CDR3 DNA sequence: TGTGCCAGCAGTCCGGGACTAGCGGGAGGGCCGAGTCGGTACGAGCAGTACTTC.

The chain combines TRBV4-1 with TRBJ1-5; 8 bases are shared with TRBD1. CDR1 MGHRA and CDR2 YSYEKL come from the germline V gene. This CDR3 region has 16 residues. V shed 2 bases and J 4 bases; nucleotides not matched to a gene: 7. This CDR3 reads CASSQPNRGWNQPQHF. The CDR3 region has the DNA TGCGCCAGCAGCCAACCCAACAGGGGGTGGAATCAGCCCCAGCATTTT.

The chain is built from TRBV7-6 and TRBJ2-7; D gene ambiguous. The CDR3 has 13 amino acids. Germline CDR1 reads SGHVS; CDR2 reads FNYEAQ. Deletions cut 1 base from V and 3 bases from J, with 7 bases between. CDR3 sequence: CASSLDWSYEQYF. The DNA for the CDR3 is TGTGCCAGCAGCTTAGACTGGAGCTACGAGCAGTACTTC.

This chain connects TRBV5-4 to TRBJ2-2; D ambiguous. This CDR3 region has 16 residues. The germline V gene encodes CDR1 SGHNT and CDR2 YYREEE (reference sequence). V gave up 4 bases and J gave up 0 bases, with 13 bases separating them. As DNA, the CDR3 is TGTGCCAGCAGCCCACTTACAGCTCCGAACACCGGGGAGCTGTTTTTT. This codes for CASSPLTAPNTGELFF. Full variable domain (outside the CDR3, taken from reference TRBV5-4 and TRBJ2-2): ETGVTQSPTHLIKTRGQQVTLRCSSQSGHNTVSWYQQALGQGPQFIFQYYREEENGRGNFPPRFSGLQFPNYSSELNVNALELDDSALYLCASSPLTAPNTGELFFGEGSRLTVL.

This sequence joins TRBV5-1 and TRBJ1-5, with a possible D match to TRBD1 (6 bases). V was pared by 4 bases and J by 8 bases, with 16 bases between. Per the germline V gene, CDR1 is SGHRS and CDR2 is YFSETQ. This CDR3 region has 14 residues. The CDR3 nucleotides read TGCGCCAGCAGCATTACAGGGTCTGGGGAGCCCCAGCATTTT. Its translation: CASSITGSGEPQHF. The whole variable domain, remainder taken from reference TRBV5-1 and TRBJ1-5, is KAGVTQTPRYLIKTRGQQVTLSCSPISGHRSVSWYQQTPGQGLQFLFEYFSETQRNKGNFPGRFSGRQFSNSRSEMNVSTLELGDSALYLCASSITGSGEPQHFGDGTRLSIL.

The rearrangement links TRBV19 to TRBJ1-2, with 8 bases lining up with TRBD1. The germline CDR1 and CDR2 sequences are LNHDA and SQIVND (reference sequence). The CDR3 covers 14 residues. V lost 8 bases to trimming and J lost 2 bases; unmatched junction nucleotides: 7. As DNA, the CDR3 is TGTGCCAGTTGCCAGGACAGGGTGAACTATGGCTACACCTTC. This codes for CASCQDRVNYGYTF.